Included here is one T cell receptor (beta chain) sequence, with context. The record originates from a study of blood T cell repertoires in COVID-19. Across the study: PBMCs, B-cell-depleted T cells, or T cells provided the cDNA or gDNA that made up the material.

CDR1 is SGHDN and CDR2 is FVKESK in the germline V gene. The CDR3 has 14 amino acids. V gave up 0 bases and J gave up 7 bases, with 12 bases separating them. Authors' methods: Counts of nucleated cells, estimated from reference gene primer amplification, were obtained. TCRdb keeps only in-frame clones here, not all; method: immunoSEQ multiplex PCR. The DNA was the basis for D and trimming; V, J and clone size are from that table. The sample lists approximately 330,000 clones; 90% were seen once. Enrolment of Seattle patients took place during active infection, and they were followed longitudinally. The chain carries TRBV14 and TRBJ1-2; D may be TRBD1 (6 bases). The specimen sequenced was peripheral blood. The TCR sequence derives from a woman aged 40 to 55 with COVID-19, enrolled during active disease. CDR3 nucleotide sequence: TGTGCCAGCAGCCAAGAAGCCAGGGGTTTTGGCTACACCTTC. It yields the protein CASSQEARGFGYTF.